This TCR beta chain was identified during a study of response to subunit inactivated influenza vaccine. Remarks on this clonotype: Its antigen is unidentified.

The V gene lost 3 bases and the J gene lost 6 bases, with 9 bases spanning the gap. The CDR3 covers 12 residues. CDR1 is ENHRY, CDR2 SYGVKD, per germline. TCRdb reanalysed the RT-PCR reads using MiXCR and keeps one entry per CDR3 protein. This table has more than 700,000 distinct CDR3 sequences, approximately 21% appearing once. Broader study findings: The study's authors posited that every seasonal influenza vaccination enlists few new T cells.

V usage is TRBV10-3 and J usage is TRBJ2-7; D is unclear. Sequenced here: PBMCs from blood, sampled 5 days after vaccination. This receptor was identified in a man aged 50-60 years who received an inactivated influenza vaccine. CDR3 DNA: TGTGCCATCAGTGAACTGGAGCGCGAGCAGTACTTC. It is translated as CAISELEREQYF.